The 24 T cell receptor beta chains presented below share a single source sample, sequenced in a study of T cells after yellow fever vaccination (dated by TCRdb to between 2018 and 2020). The treatment or condition label for this specimen denotes: live attenuated yellow fever vaccine strain. Library creation used 5' RACE. The reads were generated on an Illumina NovaSeq 6000. TCRdb trimmed the raw reads at Q25, called clones with MiXCR and kept productive beta chains. Rows matching on CDR3 protein sequence are summarized as one entry with the most common DNA and genes. Across this sample there are just over 300,000 distinct CDR3 sequences, with 3.6% seen only once. Roughly a quarter of the sample belongs to the ten largest clones. Sequences were derived from PBMCs, sampled on the day of the yellow fever booster vaccination. All receptors come from a man aged 18 to 29 who received the YFV17D yellow fever vaccine.

This clonotype was detected many times. V is TRBV11-1 and J is TRBJ2-2, with unresolved D. Looked up from germline, CDR1 is SGHAT and CDR2 is FQDESV (reference sequence). The V end lost 5 bases, the J end lost 6 bases, and 10 bases lay between the germline ends. The CDR3 length is 13 residues. This CDR3 is CASSLGLPGELFF. CDR3 coding DNA: TGTGCCAGCAGCCTGGGTCTCCCCGGGGAGCTGTTTTTT.

This clonotype came up many times. The V call is TRBV12-3 or TRBV12-4, the J call TRBJ1-5; tentative D call: TRBD1 (5 bases). Trimming removed 6 bases from V and 2 bases from J, with 17 bases in between. This CDR3 region has 16 residues. The CDR3 DNA reads TGTGCCAGCAGAAGCTCTGGGGGAGGTGGCAATCAGCCCCAGCATTTT. Protein: CASRSSGGGGNQPQHF.

There are a few counts of this clonotype. The chain couples TRBV5-4 to TRBJ2-3; 8 bases agree with TRBD2. CDR3 length: 16 residues. With V trimmed by 3 bases and J by 2 bases, 8 bases remained unmatched. CDR1 and CDR2 from the germline V gene are SGHNT and YYREEE (reference sequence). Here the CDR3 reads CASSSSKRGSTDTQYF. The CDR3 DNA reads TGTGCCAGCAGCTCATCCAAGCGGGGGTCCACAGATACGCAGTATTTT.

This clonotype showed up just a few times. This chain links TRBV18 with TRBJ2-3; D is unresolved. The CDR3 totals 14 residues. Per the germline V gene, CDR1 is KGHSH and CDR2 is LQKENI. V lost 3 bases and J lost 0, with 7 bases in between. CDR3 protein: CASSPARSTDTQYF. The CDR3 DNA reads as TGTGCCAGCTCACCGGCACGGAGCACAGATACGCAGTATTTT.

This clonotype has a count of ten or more. This chain connects TRBV6-5 to TRBJ2-7; 7 nucleotides line up with TRBD1. Germline CDR1 is MNHEY and CDR2 is SVGAGI. Losses at the gene ends were 4 bases for V and 6 bases for J; bases not matched to a gene: 15. CDR3 length: 16 amino acids. In DNA form, the CDR3 reads TGTGCCAGCAGTTGGCGAGGGGGCCCACCTTGGGGCGAGCAGTACTTC. Translation: CASSWRGGPPWGEQYF.

CDR3 amino acids: CASSSGTAGGEKLFF. The CDR3 coding sequence is TGTGCCAGCAGCTCCGGGACAGCGGGAGGTGAAAAACTGTTTTTT. The chain is built from TRBV12-3 or TRBV12-4 and TRBJ1-4; 7 positions agree with TRBD1. After removal of 6 bases from V and 7 bases from J, the junction contained 11 bases not matched to a gene. The CDR3 sequence is 15 residues long.

This clonotype was observed a handful of times. V gene TRBV4-3 combines with J gene TRBJ2-2; D is unresolved. CDR3 size: 17 residues. Trimming removed 0 bases at V and 8 bases at J, with 19 bases between. Germline-derived CDR1 and CDR2 are LGHNA and YSLEER. The CDR3 coding sequence is TGCGCCAGCAGCCAAGATCTGTTGCAGTTCACCGGGGGGGAGCTGTTTTTT. Amino acids: CASSQDLLQFTGGELFF.

This chain joins TRBV12-3 or TRBV12-4 and TRBJ2-1; D is unclear. The CDR3 totals 13 residues. Trimming cost V 7 bases and J 2 bases, with 9 bases left between them. CDR3 DNA sequence: TGTGCCAGCAATCGCGTAACCTACAATGAGCAGTTCTTC. Translation: CASNRVTYNEQFF.

CDR3 in amino acids: CASQTSARETQYF. The CDR3 nucleotides are TGTGCCAGCCAGACTAGCGCGAGAGAGACCCAGTACTTC. The rearrangement links TRBV14 to TRBJ2-5; 8 nucleotides line up with TRBD2. The CDR3 totals 13 residues. Germline CDR1 is SGHDN and CDR2 is FVKESK. V shed 8 bases and J 4 bases; nucleotides not matched to a gene: 6.

The chain couples TRBV24-1 to TRBJ1-6; D gene unclear. The germline V gene has CDR1 KGHDR and CDR2 SFDVKD. V was shortened by 9 bases and J by 5 bases, with 4 bases between the two germline ends. This CDR3 comprises 11 residues. CDR3: CATLDNSPLHF. The DNA for the CDR3 is TGTGCCACCCTAGATAATTCACCCCTCCACTTT.

The table lists this clonotype with many counts. The V and J genes are TRBV9 and TRBJ2-1; D might be TRBD2 (6 bases). CDR1 and CDR2 (germline): SGDLS, YYNGEE. Between the trimmed V and J ends, which lost 0 bases and 5 bases, there was a span of 9 bases. The CDR3 has 14 amino acids. CDR3 sequence reads: CASSVGVADNEQFF. CDR3 nucleotides: TGTGCCAGCAGCGTAGGAGTAGCGGACAATGAGCAGTTCTTC. The complete variable domain, with remaining parts taken from reference TRBV9 and TRBJ2-1, reads DSGVTQTPKHLITATGQRVTLRCSPRSGDLSVYWYQQSLDQGLQFLIQYYNGEERAKGNILERFSAQQFPDLHSELNLSSLELGDSALYFCASSVGVADNEQFFGPGTRLTVL.

This chain uses TRBV9 with TRBJ2-2; D is unclear. Germline V CDR1 and CDR2: SGDLS, YYNGEE. Trimming took 0 bases from V and 2 from J, leaving 14 bases between them. This CDR3 is built from 17 residues. The CDR3 reads CASSVAMNALNTGELFF. CDR3 DNA sequence: TGTGCCAGCAGCGTAGCTATGAATGCGTTAAACACCGGGGAGCTGTTTTTT.

This clonotype was detected many times. The CDR3 sequence is CASRDSGANVLTF. The DNA for the CDR3 is TGCGCCAGCAGGGACTCTGGGGCCAACGTCCTGACTTTC. The V call is TRBV4-1, the J call TRBJ2-6; no firm D call. The CDR3 covers 13 residues. The V and J ends lost 6 bases and 0 bases respectively, with 3 bases between them. CDR1 is MGHRA, CDR2 YSYEKL, per germline.

This clonotype has only a few counts. The chain links TRBV30 to TRBJ1-1, with D unclear. This CDR3 contains 13 residues. V was shortened by 4 bases and J by 6 bases, with 15 bases between the two germline ends. Per germline, CDR1 GTSNPN and CDR2 SVGIG (reference sequence). In nucleotides, the CDR3 is TGTGCCTGGACTATCAACCCCGGAGCTGAAGCTTTCTTT. Amino acid sequence: CAWTINPGAEAFF.

This clonotype appeared many times. The CDR3 reads CSATGTGAYGYTF. The CDR3, as DNA: TGCAGTGCTACGGGGACAGGGGCCTATGGCTACACCTTC. The chain recombines TRBV20-1 with TRBJ1-2; 10 bases line up with TRBD1. Germline CDR1 DFQATT, CDR2 SNEGSKA (reference sequence). There are 13 residues in the CDR3. The junction had 3 bases not matched to a gene; V was cut back by 4 bases and J by 4 bases.

The gene calls are TRBV12-3 or TRBV12-4 and TRBJ2-7; D assignment may be TRBD1 or TRBD2 (5 bases each). The CDR3 sequence is 13 residues long. With 3 bases removed from V and 3 bases from J, the gap between germline ends came to 9 bases. The CDR3 loop reads CASSFGTFYEQYF. In nucleotides, the CDR3 is TGTGCCAGCAGTTTTGGGACGTTCTACGAGCAGTACTTC.

This clonotype has a handful of counts. V gene TRBV28 combines with J gene TRBJ1-5, with D uncertain. Trimming shortened V by 4 bases and J by 2 bases, and 9 bases separated the two germline ends. The CDR3 is made up of 14 amino acids. The germline CDR1 and CDR2 sequences are MDHEN and SYDVKM. CDR3 in DNA: TGTGCCAGCAGTTCAGGTAGCGGCAATCAGCCCCAGCATTTT. Protein product: CASSSGSGNQPQHF. Full variable domain (remainder filled in from reference TRBV28 and TRBJ1-5): DVKVTQSSRYLVKRTGEKVFLECVQDMDHENMFWYRQDPGLGLRLIYFSYDVKMKEKGDIPEGYSVSREKKERFSLILESASTNQTSMYLCASSSGSGNQPQHFGDGTRLSIL.

The chain has TRBV5-1 and TRBJ1-1; tentative D call: TRBD1 (5 bases). Germline V lookup: CDR1 SGHRS, CDR2 YFSETQ. V lost 2 bases and J 7 bases, leaving 12 bases between the germline ends. The CDR3 extends over 13 amino acids. CDR3 amino acids: CASSLPDSDEAFF. The CDR3 DNA follows: TGCGCCAGCAGCTTACCTGACAGTGATGAAGCTTTCTTT.

In its sample, this clonotype was seen many times. This chain joins TRBV10-3 and TRBJ2-3, with TRBD2 matching 10 bases. The ends lost 7 bases at V and 0 bases at J; junction bases unmatched: 7. This CDR3 has 16 amino acids. Per the germline V gene, CDR1 is ENHRY and CDR2 is SYGVKD. Here the CDR3 reads CAIKASGGWSTDTQYF. The CDR3, as DNA: TGTGCCATCAAGGCTAGCGGGGGATGGAGCACAGATACGCAGTATTTT.

There are many counts of this clonotype. The V gene is TRBV4-3, the J gene TRBJ2-3; D call uncertain. The V gene's germline CDR1 is LGHNA and CDR2 YSLEER. The CDR3 runs 18 residues. With 0 bases removed from V and 1 base from J, the gap between germline ends came to 17 bases. The CDR3 protein is CASSQDSQGQMGTDTQYF. As DNA, the CDR3 is TGCGCCAGCAGCCAAGATTCTCAAGGGCAGATGGGCACAGATACGCAGTATTTT.

This clonotype appeared a single time. The chain employs TRBV6-6 and TRBJ2-7, with D perhaps TRBD2 (7 bases). The CDR3 extends over 15 amino acids. The V end was cut by 2 bases, the J end by 6 bases, with 17 bases between. The germline V gene has CDR1 MNHNY and CDR2 SVGAGI (reference sequence). This chain's CDR3 is CASSYGGGEVSEQYF. CDR3 in DNA: TGTGCCAGCAGTTACGGAGGGGGGGAGGTATCCGAGCAGTACTTC.

The chain couples TRBV5-1 to TRBJ2-1; 8 positions match TRBD1. This CDR3 has 15 residues. Germline CDR1 SGHRS, CDR2 YFSETQ. V trimming: 0 bases; J trimming: 7 bases; junction bases outside the gene matches: 6. This CDR3 is CASSLGPGQGNEQFF. CDR3 in DNA: TGCGCCAGCAGCTTGGGTCCCGGACAGGGAAATGAGCAGTTCTTC.

This clonotype was recorded at least ten times. The junction does not match germline at one end; this may be a read error. V is TRBV5-6 and J is TRBJ1-4; 8 bases agree with TRBD1. CDR3 length: 13 residues. Germline assignment: CDR1 SGHDT and CDR2 YYEEEE. CDR3 in amino acids: CASSFFRSTGASF. The CDR3 nucleotides read TGTGCCAGCAGCTTCTTTCGATCGACAGGGGCATCCTTT. The complete variable domain, with remaining parts taken from reference TRBV5-6 and TRBJ1-4, reads DAGVTQSPTHLIKTRGQQVTLRCSPKSGHDTVSWYQQALGQGPQFIFQYYEEEERQRGNFPDRFSGHQFPNYSSELNVNALLLGDSALYLCASSFFRSTGASFGSGTQLSVL.

Points on this clonotype: This may be a read error, as it is one base from a much larger clone. The DNA for the CDR3 is TGTGCCAGCAGAAGGAGGCTAGCGGCTAGTAGTGAGCAGTTCTTC. Residues: CASRRRLAASSEQFF. The chain is built from TRBV28 and TRBJ2-1, with 7 bases fitting TRBD2. V lost 6 bases and J lost 9; bases outside the gene matches: 14. The CDR3 covers 15 residues. Germline assignment: CDR1 MDHEN and CDR2 SYDVKM. Complete variable domain (other parts from reference TRBV28 and TRBJ2-1): DVKVTQSSRYLVKRTGEKVFLECVQDMDHENMFWYRQDPGLGLRLIYFSYDVKMKEKGDIPEGYSVSREKKERFSLILESASTNQTSMYLCASRRRLAASSEQFFGPGTRLTVL.